The entry below gives a single T cell receptor (beta chain) sequence along with its context. Its specificity is unknown. This sample was included in a study of shared clonotypes between healthy human individuals. TCRdb's table, derived via immunoSEQ multiplex PCR, lists solely in-frame clones and lacks some. Of some 1,600,000 clones listed, 98% were seen once; the top ten hold around 0.45%. Trimming took 2 bases from V and 1 from J, leaving 6 bases between them. Germline CDR1 and CDR2: KGHSH and LQKENI. The CDR3 loop spans 14 amino acids. The study, taken as a whole, reports: Clonotype sharing among donors was expected to depend on sequencing depth.

Source material: naive CD4+ T cells sorted from blood. The subset: CD45RA+ positively selected. The origin of this receptor is a man aged 30 to 45 in good health. The genes are TRBV18 and TRBJ2-1; D not resolved. The CDR3 DNA follows: TGTGCCAGCTCACCAGAACTGTCCTACAATGAGCAGTTCTTC. It is translated as CASSPELSYNEQFF.